This T cell receptor beta chain was recorded in a study of blood T cell repertoires in COVID-19. About the study: From T cells, B-cell-depleted T cells, or PBMCs came the material, which was cDNA or gDNA.

As handled by the study authors: Reference gene primer amplification gave nucleated cell count estimates. The repertoire was sequenced with immunoSEQ multiplex PCR; TCRdb's copy has only in-frame clones and lacks some. V, J and clone size derive from that table, while D and trimming were established from the DNA sequence. This sample has under 75,000 clones; nearly 90% occur once, and the top ten carry more than 10%. CDR3 size: 13 residues. Trimming left V 0 bases short and J 1 base short, with 4 bases between. Germline V gives CDR1 SGHTS, CDR2 YDEGEE. The sequencing input was peripheral blood. The chain combines TRBV5-8 with TRBJ1-1, with no clear D. This clonotype was obtained from a man in his sixties with active COVID-19. DNA for the CDR3: TGTGCCAGCAGCTTGGGGAGGAACACTGAAGCTTTCTTT. As protein: CASSLGRNTEAFF. Variable domain in full (rest from reference TRBV5-8 and TRBJ1-1): EAGVTQSPTHLIKTRGQQATLRCSPISGHTSVYWYQQALGLGLQFLLWYDEGEERNRGNFPPRFSGRQFPNYSSELNVNALELEDSALYLCASSLGRNTEAFFGQGTRLTVV.